The rows below give T cell receptor delta chains drawn from one sample of a study of delta chains in infants with herpesvirus infections. TCRdb applied CATT to the RT-PCR reads for clone calling. The table has over 950 delta-chain clones, approximately 31% seen once. Here the sequenced sample was peripheral blood, taken at time point 1 of longitudinal follow-up. These receptors were taken from a human donor who was a Ugandan infant, either HIV-exposed or HIV-unexposed (not recorded which). CDR3s include the opening cysteine and the closing phenylalanine or tryptophan. The D gene is left open where the match is weak. Rows give clone size only sometimes, using once, few, many, or a class for an expanded clone.

J gene,V gene,D gene,clone size,CDR3 protein,CDR3 DNA
TRDJ1,TRDV1,TRDD3,large,CALGEVGAKAEGVLGEYTDKLIF,TGTGCTCTTGGGGAAGTGGGGGCTAAGGCCGAAGGTGTACTGGGGGAGTACACCGATAAACTCATCTTT
TRDJ1,TRDV1,TRDD3,few,CALGESLGEGTDKLIF,TGTGCTCTTGGGGAATCACTGGGGGAGGGCACCGATAAACTCATCTTT
TRDJ1,TRDV1,TRDD3,large,CALGGPLLGDPYTDKLIF,TGTGCTCTTGGGGGGCCCCTACTGGGGGACCCGTACACCGATAAACTCATCTTT
TRDJ1,TRDV1,NA,large,CALGARRLGKLIF,TGTGCTCTGGGGGCTAGAAGGTTGGGTAAACTCATCTTT
TRDJ1,TRDV1,TRDD3,NA,CALGECRFLLGDTDTDKLIF,TGTGCTCTTGGGGAATGCCGATTCCTACTGGGGGATACGGACACCGATAAACTCATCTTT
TRDJ1,TRDV1,TRDD3,large,CALGEEPPLELLGDPVDKLIF,TGTGCTCTTGGGGAAGAGCCTCCGCTGGAGTTACTGGGGGACCCAGTGGATAAACTCATCTTT
TRDJ3,TRDV2,TRDD3,medium-sized,CACDTVLGDTSSWDTRQMFF,TGTGCCTGTGACACCGTACTGGGGGATACGAGCTCCTGGGACACCCGACAGATGTTTTTC
TRDJ1,TRDV1,NA,few,CALGERRTRRGEGLIF,TGTGCTCTTGGGGAACGCAGAACTCGGAGGGGTGAGGGACTCATCTTT
TRDJ3,TRAV29/DV5,NA,large,CALPMGPKSWDTRQMFF,TGTGCTCTTCCAATGGGGCCTAAATCCTGGGACACCCGACAGATGTTTTTC
TRDJ1,TRDV3,TRDD3,large,CAFSQPFPLGDTDKLIF,TGTGCCTTTAGCCAACCTTTCCCGCTGGGGGATACCGATAAACTCATCTTT
TRDJ1,TRDV1,NA,few,CALGDSLFSPHDPYTDKLIF,TGTGCTCTTGGGGATTCACTCTTCTCTCCCCATGATCCGTACACCGATAAACTCATCTTT
TRDJ1,TRAV38-2/DV8,TRDD3,large,CAYRSHQDLLTKDWGIPKLIF,TGTGCTTATAGGAGCCACCAAGATCTCCTCACCAAGGACTGGGGGATACCTAAACTCATCTTT
TRDJ1,TRDV3,TRDD3,large,CAFSYGAFTGGDDKLIF,TGTGCCTTTTCCTACGGGGCATTTACTGGGGGAGACGATAAACTCATCTTT
TRDJ1,TRDV1,TRDD3,few,CALGEKAEQAFLRSGGYAYPPIHKLIF,TGTGCTCTTGGGGAAAAAGCAGAACAGGCCTTCCTACGTTCTGGGGGATACGCGTATCCCCCAATCCATAAACTCATCTTT
TRDJ1,TRAV29/DV5,TRDD3,medium-sized,CAAKATYWGIFRETDKLIF,TGTGCAGCAAAGGCTACTTACTGGGGGATCTTTCGGGAGACCGATAAACTCATCTTT
TRDJ3,TRDV2,TRDD3,hyperexpanded,CACDWGSSWDTRQMFF,TGTGCCTGTGACTGGGGGAGCTCCTGGGACACCCGACAGATGTTTTTC
TRDJ1,TRDV1,TRDD3,large,CALGDDLPHDTGGYRSTPDKLIF,TGTGCTCTTGGGGATGACCTTCCCCATGACACTGGGGGATACCGTTCTACACCCGATAAACTCATCTTT
TRDJ1,TRDV1,TRDD2,large,CALGELVLPGPYTDKLIF,TGTGCTCTTGGGGAATTGGTCCTTCCTGGACCGTACACCGATAAACTCATCTTT
TRDJ1,TRDV1,NA,medium-sized,CALRGYTDKLIF,TGTGCTCTTCGAGGGTACACCGATAAACTCATCTTT
TRDJ1,TRDV1,TRDD3,NA,CALGEALFFLSSTGGYAVNDKLIF,TGTGCTCTTGGGGAAGCCTTGTTCTTCCTATCGTCTACTGGGGGATACGCAGTGAACGATAAACTCATCTTT
TRDJ4,TRDV1,TRDD3,NA,CALGEQVPTPQNLLGDWMARPLIF,TGTGCTCTTGGGGAACAGGTTCCTACTCCTCAAAATTTACTGGGGGACTGGATGGCCAGACCCCTGATCTTT
TRDJ1,TRDV1,TRDD3,medium-sized,CALGEHPTRGYWGTDTDKLIF,TGTGCTCTTGGGGAACACCCTACTCGGGGATACTGGGGGACCGACACCGATAAACTCATCTTT
TRDJ1,TRDV1,TRDD2,NA,CALGEGFLPYTHGEDKLIF,TGTGCTCTTGGGGAAGGGTTCCTACCCTACACCCACGGGGAGGATAAACTCATCTTT
TRDJ1,TRDV1,TRDD3,few,CALGELAPPTSWGKMIRADKLIF,TGTGCTCTTGGGGAACTCGCACCTCCTACGTCCTGGGGGAAAATGATAAGAGCCGATAAACTCATCTTT
TRDJ1,TRDV1,TRDD3,few,CALGEWDTKYTDKLIF,TGTGCTCTTGGGGAATGGGATACCAAGTACACCGATAAACTCATCTTT
TRDJ1,TRDV3,TRDD3,large,CAFRSAGDTWYTDKLIF,TGTGCCTTTCGATCCGCGGGGGATACTTGGTACACCGATAAACTCATCTTT
TRDJ1,TRDV3,TRDD3,few,CAFPGLGDTLYTDKLIF,TGTGCCTTCCCGGGGCTGGGGGATACCCTGTACACCGATAAACTCATCTTT
TRDJ1,TRDV3,NA,NA,CALPSPTGGSVITDKLIF,TGTGCCCTTCCTTCCCCTACTGGTGGATCCGTTATCACCGATAAACTCATCTTT
TRDJ1,TRDV1,TRDD2,large,CALGELLYPPSYLLGKPYTDKLIF,TGTGCTCTTGGGGAACTACTTTACCCGCCTTCCTACTTACTGGGGAAGCCGTACACCGATAAACTCATCTTT
TRDJ1,TRDV1,TRDD3,medium-sized,CALHKYLYWGILGDKLIF,TGTGCTCTTCACAAATACCTGTACTGGGGGATACTTGGCGATAAACTCATCTTT
TRDJ1,TRDV1,TRDD2,NA,CALGEGPSYPYWATDKLIF,TGTGCTCTTGGGGAAGGGCCTTCCTACCCGTACTGGGCCACCGATAAACTCATCTTT
TRDJ1,TRDV1,NA,few,CALGELTPKVTTDKLIF,TGTGCTCTTGGGGAACTAACTCCTAAAGTGACCACCGATAAACTCATCTTT
TRDJ1,TRDV1,NA,large,CALGDRQGRTDKLIF,TGTGCTCTTGGGGACCGTCAGGGGCGAACCGATAAACTCATCTTT
TRDJ1,TRDV3,TRDD3,NA,CAFKGSRFPPRGIRILYTDKLIF,TGTGCCTTTAAGGGTAGCCGTTTTCCCCCGCGGGGGATACGGATTCTGTACACCGATAAACTCATCTTT
TRDJ1,TRDV1,NA,few,CALGELRTDKLIF,TGTGCTCTTGGGGAACTTCGCACCGATAAACTCATCTTT
TRDJ1,TRDV1,TRDD3,few,CALGVPLDYGGWGIRLYTDKLIF,TGTGCTCTTGGGGTACCCTTAGACTACGGAGGCTGGGGGATACGTTTGTACACCGATAAACTCATCTTT
TRDJ1,TRDV1,NA,NA,CALGGLGNTGYTDKLIF,TGTGCTCTTGGGGGGCTGGGGAATACGGGGTACACCGATAAACTCATCTTT
TRDJ1,TRDV1,TRDD3,large,CALGPPNDWGKVRYTDKLIF,TGTGCTCTTGGGCCTCCTAACGACTGGGGGAAGGTAAGGTACACCGATAAACTCATCTTT
TRDJ1,TRDV1,NA,medium-sized,CALGTTGRGYTDKLIF,TGTGCTCTTGGGACCACGGGGAGGGGATACACCGATAAACTCATCTTT
TRDJ1,TRDV1,TRDD3,large,CALGESFKSYSERYWGISDTDKLIF,TGTGCTCTTGGGGAAAGTTTCAAATCCTACTCCGAGCGTTACTGGGGGATAAGTGACACCGATAAACTCATCTTT
TRDJ1,TRDV1,TRDD2,few,CALGVPSSTYTDKLIF,TGTGCTCTTGGGGTACCTTCCTCCACGTACACCGATAAACTCATCTTT
TRDJ1,TRDV1,TRDD3,large,CALGEGPYPTLGDKGTDKLIF,TGTGCTCTTGGGGAAGGGCCGTATCCTACTCTGGGGGATAAAGGAACCGATAAACTCATCTTT
TRDJ2,TRDV1,NA,few,CALGELEGGDWRGWGPTLTAQLFF,TGTGCTCTTGGGGAACTAGAAGGAGGGGACTGGAGGGGCTGGGGACCCACTTTGACAGCACAACTCTTCTTT
TRDJ1,TRDV1,TRDD3,few,CALGELTPTGPSPTGGYPLQYTDKLIF,TGTGCTCTTGGGGAACTAACCCCCACGGGGCCTTCCCCTACTGGGGGATACCCCTTACAGTACACCGATAAACTCATCTTT
TRDJ3,TRDV2,NA,medium-sized,CACDTATPWDTRQMFF,TGTGCCTGTGACACGGCTACGCCCTGGGACACCCGACAGATGTTTTTC
TRDJ2,TRDV1,TRDD3,large,CALGRKKSILGDRTALTAQLFF,TGTGCTCTTGGGCGAAAGAAATCTATACTGGGGGATAGAACCGCTTTGACAGCACAACTCTTCTTT
TRDJ1,TRDV2,NA,few,CACDNKGARYTDKLIF,TGTGCCTGTGACAATAAGGGGGCCCGATACACCGATAAACTCATCTTT
TRDJ1,TRDV1,TRDD3,large,CALGVPAFKPYWGNHTDKLIF,TGTGCTCTTGGGGTTCCCGCCTTCAAACCGTACTGGGGGAATCACACCGATAAACTCATCTTT
TRDJ1,TRDV1,TRDD3,medium-sized,CALGEECPRPTTRLLPCTGGYKLIF,TGTGCTCTTGGGGAAGAATGCCCTAGGCCCACTACGAGGCTTCTCCCTTGTACTGGGGGCTACAAACTCATCTTT
TRDJ1,TRDV1,NA,large,CALGDSGLPAKLIF,TGTGCTCTTGGGGACTCCGGCCTTCCCGCTAAACTCATCTTT
TRDJ1,TRAV29/DV5,TRDD3,NA,CAARPFVWGIRYTDKLIF,TGTGCAGCAAGACCTTTTGTCTGGGGGATACGGTACACCGATAAACTCATCTTT
TRDJ1,TRDV1,NA,large,CALGEPSHLLDTDKLIF,TGTGCTCTTGGGGAGCCTTCTCATCTTTTAGACACCGATAAACTCATCTTT
TRDJ1,TRDV1,TRDD3,NA,CALGEQFSFLQNWGIGEPDKLIF,TGTGCTCTTGGGGAACAGTTCTCCTTCCTACAAAACTGGGGGATAGGAGAACCCGATAAACTCATCTTT
TRDJ1,TRDV1,TRDD3,large,CALGPTVLGDTYTDKLIF,TGTGCTCTTGGGCCTACAGTACTGGGGGATACGTACACCGATAAACTCATCTTT
TRDJ2,TRDV1,NA,large,CALHWRTGTAQLFF,TGTGCTCTTCATTGGCGTACTGGAACAGCACAACTCTTCTTT